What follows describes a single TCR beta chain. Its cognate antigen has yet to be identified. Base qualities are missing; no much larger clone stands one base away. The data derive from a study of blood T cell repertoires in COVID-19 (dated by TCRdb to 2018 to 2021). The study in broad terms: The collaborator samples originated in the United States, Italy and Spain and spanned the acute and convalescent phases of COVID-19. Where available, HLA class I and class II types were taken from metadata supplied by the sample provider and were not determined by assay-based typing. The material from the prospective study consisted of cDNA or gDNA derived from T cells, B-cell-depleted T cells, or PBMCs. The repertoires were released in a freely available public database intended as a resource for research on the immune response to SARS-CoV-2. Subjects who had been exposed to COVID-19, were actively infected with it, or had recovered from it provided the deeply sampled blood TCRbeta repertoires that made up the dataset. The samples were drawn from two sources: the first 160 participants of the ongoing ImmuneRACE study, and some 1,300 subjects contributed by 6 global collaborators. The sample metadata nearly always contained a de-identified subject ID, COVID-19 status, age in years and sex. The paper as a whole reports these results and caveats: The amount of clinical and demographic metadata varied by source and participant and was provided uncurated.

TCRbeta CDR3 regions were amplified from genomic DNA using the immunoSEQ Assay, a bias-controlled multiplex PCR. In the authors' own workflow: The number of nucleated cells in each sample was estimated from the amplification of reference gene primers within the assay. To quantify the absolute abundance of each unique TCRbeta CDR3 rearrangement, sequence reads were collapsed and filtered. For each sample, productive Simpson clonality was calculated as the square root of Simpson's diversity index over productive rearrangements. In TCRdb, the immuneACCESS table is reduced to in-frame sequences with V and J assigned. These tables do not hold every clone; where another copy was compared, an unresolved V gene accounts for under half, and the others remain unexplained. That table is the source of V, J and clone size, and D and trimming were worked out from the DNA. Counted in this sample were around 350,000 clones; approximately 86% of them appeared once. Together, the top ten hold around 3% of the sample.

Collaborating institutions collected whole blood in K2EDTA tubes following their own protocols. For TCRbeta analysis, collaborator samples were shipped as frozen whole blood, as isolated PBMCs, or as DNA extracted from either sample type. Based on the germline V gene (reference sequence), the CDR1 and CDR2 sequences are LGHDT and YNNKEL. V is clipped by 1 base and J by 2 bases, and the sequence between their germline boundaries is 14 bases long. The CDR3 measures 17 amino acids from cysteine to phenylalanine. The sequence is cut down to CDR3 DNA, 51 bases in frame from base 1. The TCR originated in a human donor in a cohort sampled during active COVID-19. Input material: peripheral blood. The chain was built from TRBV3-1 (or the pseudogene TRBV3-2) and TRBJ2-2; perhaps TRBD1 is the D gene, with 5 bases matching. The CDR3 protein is CASSQVLGQINTGELFF. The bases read TGTGCCAGCAGCCAAGTTTTGGGGCAGATAAACACCGGGGAGCTGTTTTTT.